Shown below are 9 T cell receptor beta chains from a single sample sequenced in a study of Graves' ophthalmopathy and Graves' hyperthyroidism. Amplifying from RNA transcripts, the study obtained TCR beta CDR3 regions. A first-round RT-PCR used HTBI primers, followed by a second-round multiplex PCR. TCRdb analysed the multiplex PCR reads with MiXCR anew, one entry per CDR3 protein. Of fewer than 400,000 distinct CDR3 sequences in the sample, around 16% were seen once. Sequenced: peripheral blood. These receptors were obtained from a woman between 18 and 29 years old with Graves' ophthalmopathy.

DNA for the CDR3: TGTGCCAGCAGCGTAGTTGGAGCGATGAACACTGAAGCTTTCTTT. Its translation: CASSVVGAMNTEAFF. The chain links TRBV9 to TRBJ1-1; D unclear. Per the germline V gene, CDR1 is SGDLS and CDR2 is YYNGEE. V lost 0 bases and J lost 0, with 9 bases in between. The CDR3 runs 15 residues.

This clonotype was observed many times. The chain is built from TRBV12-3 or TRBV12-4 and TRBJ2-2, with 10 nucleotides matching TRBD1. J gave up 7 bases and V 5 bases, and 7 bases lay outside the gene matches. This CDR3 spans 15 amino acids. CDR3 sequence (DNA): TGTGCCAGCAGTCCGACAGGGGGCCGGGGCGGGGAGCTGTTTTTT. Translating gives CASSPTGGRGGELFF.

Many counts were recorded for this clonotype. V and J are TRBV30 and TRBJ2-4, with a weak D call TRBD2 (6 bases). Germline CDR1 GTSNPN, CDR2 SVGIG (reference sequence). CDR3 length: 16 residues. With 5 bases removed from V and 4 bases from J, the gap between germline ends came to 21 bases. The CDR3 here is CAWHLGGASAKNIQYF. In DNA, the CDR3 is TGTGCCTGGCACCTCGGCGGGGCCTCGGCTAAAAACATTCAGTACTTC.

This clonotype has at least ten counts. V is TRBV7-2 and J is TRBJ2-7; a possible D gene is TRBD1 (6 bases). V was pared by 4 bases and J by 1 base, with 11 bases between. Germline loops: CDR1 SGHTA, CDR2 FQGNSA. The CDR3 has 14 residues. The CDR3 here is CASSYAGTSYEQYF. The DNA of the CDR3 is TGTGCCAGCAGCTACGCCGGGACATCCTACGAGCAGTACTTC.

This clonotype was seen ten or more times. The rearrangement links TRBV4-2 to TRBJ1-1; the D gene is possibly TRBD1 (5 bases). The V end was cut by 1 base, the J end by 3 bases, with 9 bases between. The CDR3 totals 14 residues. CDR1 is LGHNA, CDR2 YNFKEQ, per germline. The CDR3 region has the DNA TGTGCCAGCAGCCAAGGGGCAGGGTACACTGAAGCTTTCTTT. Its translation: CASSQGAGYTEAFF.

A single count supports this clonotype. V gene TRBV5-1 combines with J gene TRBJ2-7; D is unresolved. Trimming removed 2 bases at V and 3 bases at J, with 12 bases between. The CDR3 contains 14 residues. In germline, CDR1 is SGHRS, CDR2 YFSETQ. CDR3 sequence: CASSLFTENYEQYF. The CDR3 region has the DNA TGCGCCAGCAGCTTATTTACAGAGAACTACGAGCAGTACTTC.

This clonotype was seen many times. CDR3: CASSMTGGGQPQHF. For the CDR3, the DNA is TGTGCCAGCAGTATGACAGGGGGCGGTCAGCCCCAGCATTTT. The chain links TRBV12-3 or TRBV12-4 to TRBJ1-5; 10 nucleotides line up with TRBD1. The ends lost 5 bases at V and 6 bases at J; junction bases unmatched: 4. This CDR3 has 14 residues.

This sequence joins TRBV24-1 and TRBJ2-7, with D possibly matching TRBD2 (5 bases). The CDR3 has 14 amino acids. V lost 6 bases and J 1 base, leaving 12 bases between the germline ends. Germline CDR1 is KGHDR and CDR2 is SFDVKD. The CDR3 is CATSFLSGSYEQYF. The DNA for the CDR3 is TGTGCCACCAGTTTTCTTTCGGGATCCTACGAGCAGTACTTC.

This clonotype occurred many times. The V gene is TRBV7-2, the J gene TRBJ2-6; D ambiguous. This CDR3 contains 13 residues. CDR1 is SGHTA, CDR2 FQGNSA, per germline. V lost 9 bases and J 3 bases, leaving 9 bases between the germline ends. The CDR3 nucleotides read TGTGCCAGAGGGTCCATTGGGGCCAACGTCCTGACTTTC. It codes for CARGSIGANVLTF.